Here is one T cell receptor beta chain with its context. This CDR3 is 17 amino acids long. Germline values: CDR1 SGDLS, CDR2 YYNGEE. V gave up 2 bases and J gave up 0 bases; unmatched junction bases: 5. The data derive from a study of blood T cell repertoires in COVID-19. Across the study: Collection of acute and convalescent COVID-19 samples took place in the United States, Italy and Spain.

Profiled with immunoSEQ multiplex PCR; TCRdb holds only in-frame clones, not every one. The table has about 150,000 clones, under 95% seen once. Patients of the Seattle cohort, enrolled during active infection, were followed longitudinally. V usage is TRBV9 and J usage is TRBJ2-1; 10 bases align to TRBD2. The receptor was derived from a young man with COVID-19, enrolled during active disease. Sequenced: peripheral blood. CDR3 loop: CASSVDSGRSSYNEQFF. As DNA, the CDR3 is TGTGCCAGCAGCGTGGATAGCGGGAGGAGCTCCTACAATGAGCAGTTCTTC. Drawing the rest from reference TRBV9 and TRBJ2-1, the complete variable domain is DSGVTQTPKHLITATGQRVTLRCSPRSGDLSVYWYQQSLDQGLQFLIQYYNGEERAKGNILERFSAQQFPDLHSELNLSSLELGDSALYFCASSVDSGRSSYNEQFFGPGTRLTVL.